The 29 T cell receptor beta chains given below trace back to one sample, sequenced in a study of T cells after yellow fever vaccination. MiXCR was run by TCRdb on the 5' RACE reads, yielding one entry per CDR3 protein. The table records about 30,000 distinct CDR3 sequences, approximately 4% of them present only once. Sequencing was performed on CD8+ T cells sorted from PBMCs, taken 5 days after the yellow fever booster vaccination. Receptors were obtained from a man younger than 45 who received the YFV17D yellow fever vaccine.

This clonotype was detected a few times. The chain uses TRBV30 and TRBJ2-7; 8 nucleotides match TRBD2. V was clipped by 2 bases and J by 6 bases; unmatched bases: 12. Germline lookup yields CDR1 GTSNPN and CDR2 SVGIG (reference sequence). The CDR3 totals 15 residues. Here the CDR3 DNA reads TGTGCCTGGAGTCGAATGGCAGCGGGGGCTTCCGAGCAGTACTTC. Protein sequence: CAWSRMAAGASEQYF. Full variable domain (missing parts from reference TRBV30 and TRBJ2-7): SQTIHQWPATLVQPVGSPLSLECTVEGTSNPNLYWYRQAAGRGLQLLFYSVGIGQISSEVPQNLSASRPQDRQFILSSKKLLLSDSGFYLCAWSRMAAGASEQYFGPGTRLTVT.

This clonotype was counted ten times or more. This chain links TRBV6-2 or TRBV6-3 with TRBJ2-7; no definite D call. V was trimmed by 1 base and J by 5 bases, leaving 3 bases between them. In germline, CDR1 is MNHEY, CDR2 SVGEGT. The CDR3 contains 11 residues. DNA of the CDR3: TGTGCCAGCAGTTACTGGGACGAGCAGTACTTC. This sequence encodes CASSYWDEQYF.

In its sample, this clonotype was seen many times. The chain carries TRBV25-1 and TRBJ2-1; tentative D call: TRBD2 (6 bases). Germline loops: CDR1 MGHDK, CDR2 SYGVNS. This CDR3 comprises 17 residues. Trimming stripped 3 bases from V and 0 bases from J, with 15 bases between. CDR3 region: CASSDPGTSSSYNEQFF. The CDR3 DNA is TGTGCCAGCAGTGACCCCGGGACTTCGAGCTCCTACAATGAGCAGTTCTTC.

This clonotype showed up many times. V gene TRBV29-1 combines with J gene TRBJ2-4, with D maybe TRBD2 (5 bases). Germline V lookup: CDR1 SQVTM, CDR2 ANQGSEA. The CDR3 loop spans 15 amino acids. V was shortened by 6 bases and J by 1 base, with 16 bases between the two germline ends. The CDR3 region is CSVDGIGGAKNIQYF. As DNA, the CDR3 is TGCAGCGTCGACGGTATTGGCGGGGCCAAAAACATTCAGTACTTC.

In this sample, this clonotype turned up many times. This sequence joins TRBV12-3 or TRBV12-4 and TRBJ2-2; TRBD1 agrees at 8 bases. J lost 6 bases, V lost 6 bases, and 9 bases had no gene match. The CDR3 runs to 15 residues. The CDR3 loop reads CASSFGQGLSGELFF. DNA for the CDR3: TGTGCCAGCAGCTTCGGACAGGGCCTTTCCGGGGAGCTGTTTTTT.

The sample holds many counts of this clonotype. The chain couples TRBV3-1 to TRBJ2-7, with 9 nucleotides matching TRBD2. Germline CDR1 and CDR2: LGHDT and YNNKEL (reference sequence). This CDR3 is 15 amino acids long. With V trimmed by 4 bases and J by 0 bases, 4 bases remained unmatched. The CDR3: CASSPTSGYSYEQYF. As DNA, the CDR3 is TGTGCCAGCAGCCCTACTAGCGGGTACTCCTACGAGCAGTACTTC.

This clonotype was observed many times. The V and J genes are TRBV13 and TRBJ2-1; D perhaps matches TRBD2 (6 bases). CDR3 length: 13 residues. Germline V gene sequence: CDR1 PRHDT, CDR2 FYEKMQ (reference sequence). With 4 bases removed from V and 10 bases from J, the gap between germline ends came to 14 bases. The CDR3 DNA is TGTGCCAGCAGCTCCGCCGGGCGGGGCGAGCAGTTCTTC. Its translation: CASSSAGRGEQFF.

This clonotype was counted many times. One end of the junction fails to match germline, which may point to a read error. The rearrangement links TRBV7-7 to TRBJ2-5; D may be TRBD1 or TRBD2 (5 bases each). Germline lookup yields CDR1 SSHAT and CDR2 FNYEAQ (reference sequence). There are 15 residues in the CDR3. The CDR3 here is CASSPTVGESETQYF. Written as DNA, the CDR3 is TGTGCTAGCAGCCCCACCGTGGGGGAGTCAGAGACCCAGTACTTC.

This clonotype has at least ten counts. The V call is TRBV27, the J call TRBJ1-5; D is uncertain. The ends were cut back, 5 bases at V and 3 bases at J, with 17 bases in the middle. Germline loops: CDR1 MNHEY, CDR2 SMNVEV (reference sequence). The CDR3 length is 16 residues. Here the CDR3 DNA reads TGTGCCAGCAGTCCAAGGGCCCTACAGCACAATCAGCCCCAGCATTTT. It is translated as CASSPRALQHNQPQHF.

This clonotype was counted ten times or more. The V gene is TRBV20-1, the J gene TRBJ1-5; TRBD1 matches 8 bases. Germline assignment: CDR1 DFQATT and CDR2 SNEGSKA (reference sequence). The length of the CDR3 is 15 residues. V shed 3 bases and J 5 bases; nucleotides not matched to a gene: 9. In DNA, the CDR3 is TGCAGTGCTAGCAACAAGGACAGGGATTATCAGCCCCAGCATTTT. This encodes CSASNKDRDYQPQHF.

This clonotype was observed at least ten times. J is TRBJ2-7 and V is TRBV5-1; TRBD1 aligns across 7 bases. Germline CDR1 SGHRS, CDR2 YFSETQ. This CDR3 is 18 amino acids long. V was pared by 0 bases and J by 3 bases, with 15 bases of the junction left unmatched. The DNA for the CDR3 is TGCGCCAGCAGCTTGGCTCCGGCCGCTGGGGACAGAATCTACGAGCAGTACTTC. This gives the protein CASSLAPAAGDRIYEQYF.

This clonotype was seen ten or more times. The rearrangement uses TRBV29-1 and TRBJ2-1; TRBD2 might be the D (6 bases). V lost 1 base and J lost 6, with 13 bases in between. The CDR3 consists of 14 residues. Germline CDR1 and CDR2: SQVTM and ANQGSEA. The CDR3 here is CSVEGAGSGNEQFF. CDR3 sequence (DNA): TGCAGCGTTGAAGGGGCGGGAAGTGGCAATGAGCAGTTCTTC.

This clonotype was detected ten times or more. The V gene is TRBV6-5, the J gene TRBJ2-7; D uncertain. V lost 0 bases to trimming and J lost 0 bases, with 9 bases between them. In germline, CDR1 is MNHEY, CDR2 SVGAGI. CDR3 length: 15 amino acids. This chain's CDR3 is CASSYSAPSSYEQYF. The CDR3 bases are TGTGCCAGCAGTTACTCGGCTCCAAGCTCCTACGAGCAGTACTTC.

This clonotype was detected ten times or more. V is TRBV7-8 and J is TRBJ1-1; 9 positions match TRBD1. Germline V gene lookup returns CDR1 SGHVS and CDR2 FQNEAQ. The J segment lost 1 base and the V segment lost 5 bases, leaving 20 bases of the junction unmatched. The CDR3 loop spans 20 amino acids. DNA of the CDR3: TGTGCCAGCAGCATACGGAAACCGGGACAGGGAAGGACCTCGAACACTGAAGCTTTCTTT. The encoded protein is CASSIRKPGQGRTSNTEAFF.

In its sample, this clonotype was seen many times. The chain uses TRBV24-1 and TRBJ2-2; 12 bases match TRBD1. Germline loops: CDR1 KGHDR, CDR2 SFDVKD. Germline trimming cut 4 bases from V and 7 bases from J; bases unmatched to any gene: 6. This CDR3 has 16 residues. The CDR3, as DNA: TGTGCCACCAGTGAACCGGGACAGGGGGCCGTCGGGGAGCTGTTTTTT. It specifies CATSEPGQGAVGELFF.

The sample holds many counts of this clonotype. The chain joins TRBV20-1 to TRBJ2-1, with TRBD1 identical over 11 bases. CDR3 size: 13 residues. Germline V CDR1 and CDR2: DFQATT, SNEGSKA (reference sequence). V lost 6 bases to trimming and J lost 9 bases; unmatched junction nucleotides: 7. CDR3 in amino acids: CSARDRGYGEQFF. The CDR3 DNA is TGCAGTGCGCGGGACAGGGGGTATGGTGAGCAGTTCTTC.

About this clonotype: This sequence may be a read error, since a much larger clone differs from it by one base. This chain uses TRBV9 with TRBJ2-1; 10 bases are a match to TRBD1. Germline lookup yields CDR1 SGDLS and CDR2 YYNGEE. The length of the CDR3 is 16 residues. The V and J ends lost 4 bases and 4 bases, in that order; junction bases with no gene match: 8. The chain's CDR3 is CASSPGTGEIYNEQFF. The CDR3 bases are TGTGCCAGCAGCCCGGGGACAGGGGAAATATACAATGAGCAGTTCTTC.

This clonotype was counted many times. This chain links TRBV11-2 with TRBJ2-7, with 8 bases aligning to TRBD1. CDR3 length equals 14 residues. V lost 3 bases and J lost 3; bases outside the gene matches: 4. Germline V gives CDR1 SGHAT, CDR2 FQNNGV. The CDR3 DNA reads as TGTGCCAGCAGCTTCGGACAGGGACACTACGAGCAGTACTTC. As protein: CASSFGQGHYEQYF.

This clonotype was seen at least ten times. The V and J genes are TRBV27 and TRBJ1-5; TRBD1 is a possible D gene (5 bases). The V and J ends lost 3 bases and 3 bases respectively, with 9 bases between them. CDR1 and CDR2 from the germline V gene are MNHEY and SMNVEV (reference sequence). CDR3 size: 14 residues. CDR3 coding DNA: TGTGCCAGCAGTTTGGAGGGGTTCAATCAGCCCCAGCATTTT. As protein: CASSLEGFNQPQHF.

This clonotype was seen ten or more times. The rearrangement uses TRBV7-9 and TRBJ2-1, with a possible D match to TRBD1 (7 bases). Germline CDR1 is SEHNR and CDR2 is FQNEAQ (reference sequence). There are 15 residues in the CDR3. V was pared by 5 bases and J by 5 bases, with 16 bases between. The CDR3: CASSVRQGGNNEQFF. As DNA, the CDR3 is TGTGCCAGCAGCGTCAGACAGGGCGGGAACAATGAGCAGTTCTTC.

By its share, this clonotype is medium-sized (0.01 to 0.1%). The chain has TRBV15 and TRBJ2-7; the D gene is possibly TRBD1 (5 bases). Trimming removed 4 bases from V and 6 bases from J, with 22 bases in between. Germline CDR1 and CDR2: LNHNV and YYDKDF (reference sequence). The CDR3 totals 16 residues. CDR3 loop: CATSKGATSQAGEQYF. The CDR3 DNA follows: TGTGCCACCAGCAAAGGGGCGACATCTCAGGCAGGCGAGCAGTACTTC.

In this sample, this clonotype turned up many times. This chain connects TRBV14 to TRBJ2-7, with D possibly TRBD2 on 5 matching bases. Trimming left V 0 bases short and J 4 bases short, with 10 bases between. Germline-derived CDR1 and CDR2 are SGHDN and FVKESK. The CDR3 is made up of 14 amino acids. This chain's CDR3 is CASSQELGGYEQYF. In nucleotides, the CDR3 is TGTGCCAGCAGCCAAGAATTAGGAGGATACGAGCAGTACTTC.

The CDR3 nucleotides are TGTGCCTGGAGTGTTGGACGCTACGAGCAGTACTTC. This sequence encodes CAWSVGRYEQYF. The chain links TRBV30 to TRBJ2-7; D is uncertain. The germline CDR1 and CDR2 sequences are GTSNPN and SVGIG (reference sequence). V lost 0 bases and J lost 3, with 6 bases in between. The CDR3 has 12 amino acids.

This clonotype was seen only a few times. The chain couples TRBV19 to TRBJ2-7, with 9 bases lining up with TRBD1. This CDR3 is 14 amino acids long. The V and J ends lost 9 bases and 2 bases, in that order; junction bases with no gene match: 8. Germline V gene data show CDR1 as LNHDA and CDR2 as SQIVND (reference sequence). For the CDR3, the DNA is TGTGCCAGCTCCCTCGGGACAGGGCCCTACGAGCAGTACTTC. Translated: CASSLGTGPYEQYF.

This clonotype has a count of ten or more. The rearrangement uses TRBV4-1 and TRBJ2-1; 9 positions match TRBD2. V lost 0 bases and J lost 4; bases outside the gene matches: 1. The CDR3 length is 15 residues. Germline CDR1 and CDR2: MGHRA and YSYEKL. The CDR3 here is CASSQDSGSYNEQFF. CDR3 bases: TGCGCCAGCAGCCAAGATAGCGGGAGTTACAATGAGCAGTTCTTC.

In its sample, this clonotype was seen many times. This chain joins TRBV11-3 and TRBJ2-1; a weak D match, TRBD1 (6 bases). The CDR3 length is 17 residues. V dropped 4 bases and J dropped 5 bases, with 21 bases sitting between them. Germline V lookup: CDR1 SGHNT, CDR2 YENEEA. The CDR3 DNA reads as TGTGCCAGCAGCTCAGGCCAGGGGTTCGGGACGAACAATGAGCAGTTCTTC. Protein sequence: CASSSGQGFGTNNEQFF. The whole variable domain, remainder taken from reference TRBV11-3 and TRBJ2-1, is EAGVVQSPRYKIIEKKQPVAFWCNPISGHNTLYWYLQNLGQGPELLIRYENEEAVDDSQLPKDRFSAERLKGVDSTLKIQPAELGDSAVYLCASSSGQGFGTNNEQFFGPGTRLTVL.

There are many counts of this clonotype. V usage is TRBV5-4 and J usage is TRBJ2-5, with 10 bases aligning to TRBD2. This CDR3 has 14 amino acids. Germline V gene sequence: CDR1 SGHNT, CDR2 YYREEE (reference sequence). V gave up 5 bases and J gave up 2 bases; unmatched junction bases: 3. DNA of the CDR3: TGTGCCAGCAGGAAACTAGCGGGGCAAGAGACCCAGTACTTC. The encoded protein is CASRKLAGQETQYF.

Many counts were recorded for this clonotype. The chain is built from TRBV9 and TRBJ2-7; TRBD1 or TRBD2 may be the D gene (5 bases each). In germline, CDR1 is SGDLS, CDR2 YYNGEE. This CDR3 has 15 residues. V was trimmed by 3 bases and J by 1 base, leaving 14 bases between them. The CDR3 DNA reads as TGTGCCAGCAGCGCCGGGACGGATGGGTCCTACGAGCAGTACTTC. Its protein is CASSAGTDGSYEQYF.

This clonotype was found many times. J is TRBJ2-3 and V is TRBV11-2; D may correspond to TRBD1 or TRBD2 (6 bases each). Trimming stripped 5 bases from V and 2 bases from J, with 17 bases between. Per germline, CDR1 SGHAT and CDR2 FQNNGV. CDR3 length: 16 residues. CDR3 sequence (DNA): TGTGCCAGCAGCGCAGTGGGGGGCCTCACCACAGATACGCAGTATTTT. The encoded protein is CASSAVGGLTTDTQYF.